The rows below give T cell receptor beta chains drawn from one sample of a study of regulatory T cells in long-lasting Graves disease. MiXCR, applied by TCRdb to the multiplex PCR reads, yields one record per CDR3 protein. The sample gives around 500,000 distinct CDR3 sequences, 15% to 20% of which show up once; roughly 25% is in the top ten. This sample also appeared in a second study, on T cells in Graves' hyperthyroidism and ophthalmopathy.

The sequencing used peripheral blood mononuclear cells (PBMCs), collected at new diagnosis, from a patient treated with antithyroid drugs. Every receptor here comes from a woman aged 35 to 59 with Graves disease. The CDR3 runs from the conserved cysteine through the conserved F or W. Each record gives: J gene, clone size, D gene, V gene, CDR3 protein, CDR3 DNA. D genes are given only for firm matches. Clone sizes are given selectively: once, few, many, or a class where the clone is expanded.

>TRBJ2-1|few|-|TRBV5-1
CASSFGGGLSNEQFF
TGCGCCAGCAGCTTTGGAGGGGGCTTGAGCAATGAGCAGTTCTTC
>TRBJ1-1|many|TRBD1|TRBV6-2/TRBV6-3
CASSYRDRGSGTAEAFF
TGTGCCAGCAGTTACCGGGACAGGGGGTCAGGAACGGCTGAAGCTTTCTTT
>TRBJ2-2|many|-|TRBV7-2
CASNFQRNTGELFF
TGTGCCAGCAACTTTCAGAGGAACACCGGGGAGCTGTTTTTT
>TRBJ1-5|many|TRBD1|TRBV29-1
CSVEGGAGQPQHF
TGCAGCGTGGAAGGGGGCGCGGGTCAGCCCCAGCATTTT
>TRBJ1-5|-|-|TRBV7-9
CASSSSGTLQPQHF
TGTGCCAGCAGCTCGTCCGGGACACTCCAGCCCCAGCATTTT
>TRBJ2-2|-|TRBD1|TRBV5-4
CAIRQGSTEELFF
TGTGCCATTCGACAGGGGAGTACGGAGGAGCTGTTTTTT
>TRBJ2-5|many|-|TRBV3-1
CASSQGGGAKTQYF
TGTGCCAGCAGCCAAGGAGGGGGGGCAAAGACCCAGTACTTC
>TRBJ1-2|many|-|TRBV10-3
CAISDEETGRNYGYTF
TGTGCCATCAGTGACGAAGAGACAGGTAGAAACTATGGCTACACCTTC
>TRBJ1-1|many|-|TRBV11-2
CASSQRQTVAEAFF
TGTGCCAGCAGCCAGCGGCAGACAGTGGCTGAAGCTTTCTTT
>TRBJ1-1|many|-|TRBV3-1
CASSFRGPNTEAFF
TGTGCCAGCAGCTTCCGGGGCCCGAACACTGAAGCTTTCTTT
>TRBJ2-7|many|-|TRBV10-3
CAVRNRDHYEQYF
TGTGCCGTACGAAACCGGGACCACTACGAGCAGTACTTC
>TRBJ2-5|many|-|TRBV6-9
CASSSSAGQETQYF
TGTGCCAGCAGTTCCTCCGCAGGGCAAGAGACCCAGTACTTC
>TRBJ1-5|-|TRBD1|TRBV2
CASSGQGVFQPQHF
TGTGCCAGCAGCGGACAGGGGGTGTTTCAGCCCCAGCATTTT
>TRBJ1-6|-|-|TRBV7-8
CASSLDRSSPLHF
TGTGCCAGCAGCTTGGACAGATCCTCACCCCTCCACTTT
>TRBJ2-3|-|TRBD2|TRBV2
CASRFSGGSDTQYF
TGTGCCAGCAGATTTAGCGGGGGTTCAGATACGCAGTATTTT
>TRBJ2-5|few|TRBD1|TRBV6-1
CASRDWTGRGETQYF
TGTGCCAGCAGGGATTGGACAGGGCGTGGAGAGACCCAGTACTTC